A selection of T cell receptor beta chains follows, all from one sample in a study of post-analysis software for immune sequencing data. In TCRdb, the PCR reads were re-called with MiXCR into one record per CDR3 protein. The repertoire consists of about 560,000 distinct CDR3 sequences, with roughly two fifths occurring once and the leading ten covering 1.5% to 2%. Material for sequencing was blood. The receptors originated from a girl aged 10 to 17 with multiple sclerosis. Both conserved end residues are part of each CDR3. A D gene is named only where the DNA matches it firmly. The size of a clone is reported for some rows only, either as once, few or many, or as a class for expanded clones.

abundance	v_gene	d_gene	j_gene	CDR3aa	CDR3nt
-	TRBV12-3/TRBV12-4	TRBD1	TRBJ1-5	CASSSGQNQPQHF	TGTGCCAGCAGTTCGGGACAGAATCAGCCCCAGCATTTT
-	TRBV5-1	TRBD1	TRBJ2-3	CASNNWPGQGIDTQYF	TGCGCCAGCAACAACTGGCCGGGACAGGGGATAGATACGCAGTATTTT
-	TRBV7-9	TRBD2	TRBJ2-3	CASSPYLSGTSGSSAQYF	TGTGCCAGCAGCCCGTACCTCTCCGGGACTAGCGGGAGCTCAGCACAGTATTTT
-	TRBV6-5	TRBD1	TRBJ2-5	CASTQGGRQGGQYF	TGTGCCAGCACTCAAGGGGGCCGCCAAGGGGGACAGTACTTC
few	TRBV20-1	-	TRBJ1-1	CSVDSYTEAFF	TGCAGTGTCGACAGTTACACTGAAGCTTTCTTT
-	TRBV11-1	-	TRBJ2-5	CASSSLASKETQYF	TGTGCCAGCAGCTCGCTGGCCTCTAAAGAGACCCAGTACTTC
-	TRBV2	-	TRBJ2-7	CASMRAGQGYEQYF	TGTGCCAGCATGCGGGCAGGCCAAGGCTACGAGCAGTACTTC
few	TRBV7-2	-	TRBJ1-2	CASSLGGGANYGYTF	TGTGCCAGCAGCTTAGGCGGGGGCGCTAACTATGGCTACACCTTC
few	TRBV20-1	-	TRBJ1-2	CSALNYGYTF	TGCAGTGCTTTAAACTATGGCTACACCTTC
-	TRBV6-6	-	TRBJ2-1	CANSDTGTYNEQFF	TGTGCCAACAGTGATACCGGGACTTACAATGAGCAGTTCTTC
-	TRBV20-1	-	TRBJ2-1	CSARDRARGLLNEQFF	TGCAGTGCTAGAGATCGGGCTAGGGGGTTGTTGAATGAGCAGTTCTTC
many	TRBV5-4	TRBD1	TRBJ2-1	CASSSRDRVDEQFF	TGTGCCAGCAGCTCCCGGGACAGGGTCGATGAGCAGTTCTTC
-	TRBV10-1	TRBD2	TRBJ2-7	CASRRLGTSGSHEQYF	TGCGCCAGCAGGCGACTCGGGACTAGCGGGAGTCACGAGCAGTACTTC
-	TRBV5-1	-	TRBJ2-5	CASSPSTLRGRLETQYF	TGCGCCAGCAGCCCCTCCACTTTAAGGGGAAGGTTGGAGACCCAGTACTTC
many	TRBV6-5	-	TRBJ2-3	CASSYSSGRPPGGLNTQYF	TGTGCCAGCAGTTACTCCAGCGGGCGACCACCTGGGGGCCTAAATACGCAGTATTTT
few	TRBV12-3/TRBV12-4	TRBD2	TRBJ2-7	CASSLGLAGDNEQYF	TGTGCCAGCAGTTTAGGGCTAGCGGGGGACAATGAGCAGTACTTC
-	TRBV5-6	-	TRBJ2-5	CASSSLPGVESETQYF	TGTGCCAGCAGCTCCCTCCCGGGGGTCGAATCGGAGACCCAGTACTTC
-	TRBV2	TRBD2	TRBJ2-5	CASSGRVGLAGETQYF	TGTGCCAGCAGTGGGAGGGTAGGACTAGCGGGAGAGACCCAGTACTTC
few	TRBV6-4	TRBD1	TRBJ2-3	CASSVSGTGVDTQYF	TGTGCCAGCAGTGTTTCCGGGACAGGGGTCGATACGCAGTATTTT
few	TRBV12-3/TRBV12-4	-	TRBJ2-7	CASSLRTDNSYEQYF	TGTGCCAGCAGCCTTCGGACAGACAATTCCTACGAGCAGTACTTC
-	TRBV19	-	TRBJ1-5	CASDLRGSQPQHF	TGTGCCAGTGACCTCAGGGGTTCTCAGCCCCAGCATTTT
-	TRBV12-3/TRBV12-4	TRBD2	TRBJ2-5	CASSLARLAGAETQYF	TGTGCCAGCAGTTTAGCGCGACTAGCGGGAGCGGAGACCCAGTACTTC
-	TRBV4-2	-	TRBJ2-3	CASSQEGQGGDTQYF	TGTGCCAGCAGCCAAGAGGGCCAGGGAGGAGATACGCAGTATTTT
once	TRBV19	-	TRBJ2-1	CARFLRGAKSYNEQFF	TGTGCCAGATTCCTTCGGGGGGCAAAGAGCTACAATGAGCAGTTCTTC
-	TRBV20-1	-	TRBJ2-5	CSARKKETQYF	TGCAGTGCTAGAAAAAAAGAGACCCAGTACTTC
-	TRBV6-6	-	TRBJ2-6	CASSNSPSGANVLTF	TGTGCCAGCAGTAATTCCCCCTCTGGGGCCAACGTCCTGACTTTC
few	TRBV20-1	-	TRBJ2-7	CSAPGDAYEQYF	TGCAGTGCTCCAGGGGACGCCTACGAGCAGTACTTC
many	TRBV5-1	TRBD2	TRBJ2-7	CASSWTSSYEQYF	TGCGCCAGCAGCTGGACTAGCTCCTACGAGCAGTACTTC
-	TRBV7-9	-	TRBJ1-2	CASSLGGSWQPSSGYTF	TGTGCCAGCAGCTTAGGGGGATCGTGGCAGCCTAGTTCTGGCTACACCTTC
-	TRBV5-1	-	TRBJ2-5	CASSANTETQYF	TGCGCCAGCAGCGCGAACACCGAGACCCAGTACTTC
once	TRBV11-2	TRBD1	TRBJ1-1	CASSQEIGQATNTEAFF	TGTGCCAGCAGCCAAGAGATCGGACAGGCAACGAACACTGAAGCTTTCTTT
-	TRBV7-2	-	TRBJ1-1	CASSLAYRNTEAFF	TGTGCCAGCAGCTTAGCCTACCGTAACACTGAAGCTTTCTTT
-	TRBV12-3/TRBV12-4	-	TRBJ2-5	CASSAPWETQYF	TGTGCCAGCAGTGCCCCATGGGAGACCCAGTACTTC
few	TRBV20-1	TRBD1	TRBJ2-7	CSAPGTGFVREQYF	TGCAGTGCTCCCGGGACAGGGTTTGTGCGTGAGCAGTACTTC
-	TRBV3-1	-	TRBJ1-1	CASSLGRRGAFF	TGTGCCAGCAGCCTCGGGAGGCGCGGAGCTTTCTTT
-	TRBV28	TRBD2	TRBJ2-7	CASQQGLAETYEQYF	TGTGCCAGCCAGCAGGGACTAGCGGAAACCTACGAGCAGTACTTC